Shown below are 23 T cell receptor beta chains from a single sample sequenced in a study of technical replicates of blood from several donors (dated by TCRdb to 2017 to 2019). Library construction relied on the immunoSEQ multiplex PCR assay. Entries here come from immuneACCESS through TCRdb and include only in-frame sequences with V and J called. Some clones fail to appear in such tables; in the studies checked, an unresolved V gene covers under half of the shortfall, and the cause of the remainder is unknown. The sample table records over 50,000 clones; 85% to 95% of these occur just once. Of the sample, 0.2% to 0.25% falls within the top ten clones. The sequencing sample was made of T cells isolated from PBMCs. The receptors come from a human donor in good health.

The genes are TRBV9 and TRBJ1-4; 7 bases agree with TRBD1. This CDR3 is built from 16 residues. J was trimmed by 3 bases and V by 0 bases; bases with no gene match: 5. Germline CDR1 SGDLS, CDR2 YYNGEE. CDR3 coding DNA: TGTGCCAGCAGCGTAGGAACAGGGGCCCCTAATGAAAAACTGTTTTTT. Protein product: CASSVGTGAPNEKLFF.

DNA of the CDR3: TGTGCCAGCAAACGGACAGGGGACTACTACGAGCAGTACTTC. Protein product: CASKRTGDYYEQYF. The V and J genes are TRBV28 and TRBJ2-7; 9 bases match TRBD1. J lost 3 bases, V lost 7 bases, and 7 bases had no gene match. The CDR3 extends over 14 amino acids. Germline V CDR1 and CDR2: MDHEN, SYDVKM.

This clone occurred once. This chain links TRBV18 with TRBJ2-1; TRBD1 matches at 9 bases. Germline lookup yields CDR1 KGHSH and CDR2 LQKENI. This CDR3 region has 19 residues. Trimming cost V 3 bases and J 0 bases; bases outside gene matches: 12. The DNA of the CDR3 is TGTGCCAGCTCACCGGGTTCAAAAGAGACAGGGGGCTCCTACAATGAGCAGTTCTTC. This translates into CASSPGSKETGGSYNEQFF.

This sequence joins TRBV7-9 and TRBJ1-5; no definite D call. Germline lookup yields CDR1 SEHNR and CDR2 FQNEAQ (reference sequence). Trimming took off 2 bases at V and 6 bases at J, with 23 bases between the two ends. The CDR3 loop spans 18 amino acids. The CDR3 reads CASSLSTQWQADIQPQHF. The CDR3 DNA reads as TGTGCCAGCAGCTTATCAACCCAGTGGCAGGCCGATATTCAGCCCCAGCATTTT.

The chain is built from TRBV6-5 and TRBJ2-7; D might be TRBD1 (7 bases). The germline V gene has CDR1 MNHEY and CDR2 SVGAGI. Trimming stripped 2 bases from V and 6 bases from J, with 11 bases between. The CDR3 is 13 amino acids. The CDR3 protein is CASSYGQGGEQYF. Written as DNA, the CDR3 is TGTGCCAGCAGTTACGGCCAGGGGGGCGAGCAGTACTTC.

The V call is TRBV5-4, the J call TRBJ2-2; 10 bases match TRBD1. CDR3 length equals 15 residues. V lost 4 bases and J lost 3; bases outside the gene matches: 3. Germline lookup yields CDR1 SGHNT and CDR2 YYREEE (reference sequence). CDR3 residues: CASSPGTGDTGELFF. The CDR3 nucleotides read TGTGCCAGCAGCCCAGGGACAGGGGACACCGGGGAGCTGTTTTTT. The full variable domain, completed using reference TRBV5-4 and TRBJ2-2, is ETGVTQSPTHLIKTRGQQVTLRCSSQSGHNTVSWYQQALGQGPQFIFQYYREEENGRGNFPPRFSGLQFPNYSSELNVNALELDDSALYLCASSPGTGDTGELFFGEGSRLTVL.

V usage is TRBV10-3 and J usage is TRBJ1-5; D unclear. Germline V gene data show CDR1 as ENHRY and CDR2 as SYGVKD. The CDR3 spans 15 residues. The V end was cut by 0 bases, the J end by 4 bases, with 10 bases between. The CDR3 nucleotides are TGTGCCATCAGTGAGTCTACATACCAGAATCAGCCCCAGCATTTT. Amino acids: CAISESTYQNQPQHF.

V gene TRBV10-1 combines with J gene TRBJ2-1; the match to TRBD2 covers 8 bases. J gave up 0 bases and V 6 bases, and 4 bases lay outside the gene matches. Germline lookup yields CDR1 WNHNN and CDR2 SYGVQD (reference sequence). This CDR3 spans 15 amino acids. CDR3 sequence (DNA): TGCGCCAGCAGGAAAGCGGGAGACTCCTACAATGAGCAGTTCTTC. It codes for CASRKAGDSYNEQFF.

The CDR3 bases are TGCAGGGTGGACAGGAACACTGAAGCTTTCTTT. Its translation: CRVDRNTEAFF. The gene calls are TRBV20-1 and TRBJ1-1; maybe TRBD1 (6 bases). Germline lookup yields CDR1 DFQATT and CDR2 SNEGSKA (reference sequence). CDR3 length: 11 residues.

The chain couples TRBV11-2 to TRBJ2-1, with a tentative D call TRBD2 (7 bases). This CDR3 contains 16 residues. Trimming shortened V by 6 bases and J by 4 bases, and 19 bases separated the two germline ends. Germline V lookup: CDR1 SGHAT, CDR2 FQNNGV. The CDR3 loop is CASRTGLGVVYNEQFF. CDR3 sequence (DNA): TGTGCCAGCAGGACAGGACTAGGGGTTGTATACAATGAGCAGTTCTTC.

This clone was recorded only once. The CDR3 region is CASSERQGGNEQYF. In nucleotides, the CDR3 is TGCGCCAGCAGTGAGAGACAGGGGGGGAACGAGCAGTACTTC. The chain has TRBV10-1 and TRBJ2-7, with TRBD1 matching 9 bases. The CDR3 spans 14 residues. The germline V gene has CDR1 WNHNN and CDR2 SYGVQD (reference sequence). The V segment lost 2 bases and the J segment 5 bases; nucleotides outside the gene matches: 4.

The chain is built from TRBV7-3 and TRBJ1-1; D may be TRBD1 (6 bases). Per germline, CDR1 SGHTA and CDR2 FQGTGA. The CDR3 runs to 16 residues. V lost 8 bases and J 0 bases, leaving 19 bases between the germline ends. The CDR3, as DNA: TGTGCCAGCCGTCCCAGGGGAGTACAGATGAACACTGAAGCTTTCTTT. Its translation: CASRPRGVQMNTEAFF. Full variable domain (remainder filled in from reference TRBV7-3 and TRBJ1-1): GAGVSQTPSNKVTEKGKYVELRCDPISGHTALYWYRQSLGQGPEFLIYFQGTGAADDSGLPNDRFFAVRPEGSVSTLKIQRTERGDSAVYLCASRPRGVQMNTEAFFGQGTRLTVV.

The chain uses TRBV13 and TRBJ2-1, with D possibly TRBD2 on 7 matching bases. Trimming took off 5 bases at V and 6 bases at J, with 17 bases between the two ends. Germline V gives CDR1 PRHDT, CDR2 FYEKMQ (reference sequence). The length of the CDR3 is 15 residues. The CDR3 is CASSRGRTRGNEQFF. Here the CDR3 DNA reads TGTGCCAGCAGCCGGGGGCGGACTAGAGGCAATGAGCAGTTCTTC.

The DNA for the CDR3 is TGTGCCAGCAGCCTCCGGGACACCTACTACGAGCAGTACTTC. Translating it yields CASSLRDTYYEQYF. V is TRBV7-8 and J is TRBJ2-7; D perhaps matches TRBD1 (6 bases). CDR3 size: 14 residues. Germline V gene sequence: CDR1 SGHVS, CDR2 FQNEAQ. V lost 5 bases and J lost 3, with 14 bases in between.

The rearrangement joins TRBV10-2 to TRBJ1-6; the D is unclear. The CDR3 is made up of 17 amino acids. V lost 3 bases and J 0 bases, leaving 12 bases between the germline ends. The germline gives CDR1 WSHSY, CDR2 SAAADI. CDR3 protein: CASSEQITSSYNSPLHF. As DNA, the CDR3 is TGCGCCAGCAGTGAACAGATTACGAGCTCCTATAATTCACCCCTCCACTTT.

The chain carries TRBV10-1 and TRBJ1-1; the D gene is possibly TRBD1 (5 bases). CDR3 size: 13 residues. Trimming stripped 6 bases from V and 2 bases from J, with 10 bases between. Germline V CDR1 and CDR2: WNHNN, SYGVQD (reference sequence). The CDR3 DNA is TGCGCCAGCAGCCAGGGAATAAACACTGAAGCTTTCTTT. Protein: CASSQGINTEAFF.

This clone was detected only once. The rearrangement joins TRBV9 to TRBJ2-1; TRBD2 might be the D (6 bases). The length of the CDR3 is 15 residues. V lost 0 bases, J lost 6 bases, and 13 bases lay in between. CDR1 and CDR2 from the germline V gene are SGDLS and YYNGEE. The CDR3: CASSVVTGVGNEQFF. CDR3 DNA sequence: TGTGCCAGCAGCGTAGTAACGGGAGTGGGCAATGAGCAGTTCTTC.

The chain joins TRBV10-3 to TRBJ2-5; 11 bases are shared with TRBD2. The CDR3 extends over 16 amino acids. V lost 4 bases to trimming and J lost 2 bases; unmatched junction nucleotides: 6. Germline CDR1 is ENHRY and CDR2 is SYGVKD. This chain's CDR3 is CAISARSGGAQETQYF. For the CDR3, the DNA is TGTGCCATCAGTGCCCGTAGCGGGGGGGCTCAAGAGACCCAGTACTTC.

The chain carries TRBV18 and TRBJ2-7; TRBD2 matches at 8 bases. CDR1 KGHSH and CDR2 LQKENI come from the germline V gene. The trim removed 2 bases at V and 4 bases at J, leaving 7 bases unmatched. The CDR3 is made up of 15 amino acids. The chain's CDR3 is CASSPRAERGYEQYF. CDR3 bases: TGTGCCAGCTCACCAAGGGCGGAGCGGGGGTACGAGCAGTACTTC. The variable domain in full, with the rest retrieved from reference TRBV18 and TRBJ2-7, is NAGVMQNPRHLVRRRGQEARLRCSPMKGHSHVYWYRQLPEEGLKFMVYLQKENIIDESGMPKERFSAEFPKEGPSILRIQQVVRGDSAAYFCASSPRAERGYEQYFGPGTRLTVT.

The rearrangement uses TRBV15 and TRBJ2-1; TRBD2 aligns across 8 bases. The CDR3 has 16 residues. The V and J ends lost 0 bases and 7 bases, in that order; junction bases with no gene match: 8. Germline V CDR1 and CDR2: LNHNV, YYDKDF (reference sequence). This CDR3 reads CATSREYRGGKNEQFF. The DNA of the CDR3 is TGTGCCACCAGCAGAGAGTACCGCGGGGGGAAGAATGAGCAGTTCTTC.

V gene TRBV20-1 combines with J gene TRBJ2-1; D may be TRBD2 (5 bases). With 3 bases removed from V and 6 bases from J, the gap between germline ends came to 6 bases. This CDR3 is built from 11 residues. The germline gives CDR1 DFQATT, CDR2 SNEGSKA (reference sequence). The CDR3 loop reads CSASSGNEQFF. For the CDR3, the DNA is TGCAGTGCTAGCAGCGGCAATGAGCAGTTCTTC.

The rearrangement links TRBV29-1 to TRBJ2-2; 7 positions agree with TRBD1. The germline gives CDR1 SQVTM, CDR2 ANQGSEA. After removal of 6 bases from V and 3 bases from J, the junction contained 10 bases not matched to a gene. The CDR3 covers 15 residues. CDR3 loop: CSVPKGAGDTGELFF. CDR3 nucleotides: TGCAGCGTACCCAAGGGGGCGGGCGACACCGGGGAGCTGTTTTTT.

The J gene is TRBJ2-5, the V gene TRBV5-1; 9 nucleotides agree with TRBD2. The V segment lost 4 bases and the J segment 3 bases; nucleotides outside the gene matches: 7. The CDR3 extends over 15 amino acids. CDR1 SGHRS and CDR2 YFSETQ come from the germline V gene. The CDR3 DNA sequence: TGCGCCAGCAGCCCGGGGGTAGCGGGGGAAGAGACCCAGTACTTC. It yields the protein CASSPGVAGEETQYF.